A selection of T cell receptor beta chains follows, all from one sample in a study of response to subunit inactivated influenza vaccine. TCRdb re-called the RT-PCR reads with MiXCR, one entry per CDR3 protein. The data hold 500,000 to 600,000 distinct CDR3 sequences, with less than 15% observed a single time. The sequenced sample was PBMCs from blood, obtained approximately 12 days after vaccination. Receptor source: a man aged 45-65 years who received an inactivated influenza vaccine. The CDR3 runs from the conserved cysteine through the conserved F or W. A D gene is named only where the DNA matches it firmly. Clone size is stated in some rows and not others, as once, few, many or a class when expanded.

few	TRBV12-3/TRBV12-4	TRBJ2-5	NA	CASSKSGFGETQYF	TGTGCCAGCAGTAAATCAGGGTTCGGCGAGACCCAGTACTTC
NA	TRBV12-3/TRBV12-4	TRBJ2-3	NA	CASSPLHRVDTQYF	TGTGCCAGCAGTCCTCTCCACAGGGTTGATACGCAGTATTTT
many	TRBV7-9	TRBJ2-2	TRBD1	CASTGTGITGELFF	TGTGCCAGCACCGGGACAGGGATAACCGGGGAGCTGTTTTTT
few	TRBV7-9	TRBJ2-4	NA	CASSPPEVAKNIQYF	TGTGCCAGCAGCCCCCCGGAAGTTGCCAAAAACATTCAGTACTTC
few	TRBV27	TRBJ2-1	TRBD2	CASHDLPRRTSGMSEQFF	TGTGCCAGCCACGACTTACCCCGTAGGACTAGCGGGATGAGTGAGCAGTTCTTC
many	TRBV5-1	TRBJ2-2	TRBD2	CASSLLGLADFTGELFF	TGCGCCAGCAGCCTGTTGGGACTAGCGGATTTCACCGGGGAGCTGTTTTTT
many	TRBV7-2	TRBJ2-1	NA	CASSSDTRHEQFF	TGTGCCAGCAGCTCCGACACCCGTCATGAGCAGTTCTTC
few	TRBV9	TRBJ2-7	NA	CASSVGVISYEQYF	TGTGCCAGCAGCGTAGGCGTCATCTCCTACGAGCAGTACTTC
NA	TRBV12-3/TRBV12-4	TRBJ2-1	TRBD1	CASRADRGIYNEQFF	TGTGCCAGCAGGGCGGACAGGGGGATCTACAATGAGCAGTTCTTC
few	TRBV5-1	TRBJ2-5	NA	CASSLEAWSPGIVETQYF	TGCGCCAGCAGCTTGGAGGCTTGGAGTCCGGGGATCGTCGAGACCCAGTACTTC
few	TRBV12-3/TRBV12-4	TRBJ1-3	NA	CASRTGGGTAGNTIYF	TGTGCCAGCAGAACGGGGGGCGGAACGGCTGGAAACACCATATATTTT
many	TRBV7-2	TRBJ1-5	NA	CASSFYGGLSNQPQHF	TGTGCCAGCAGCTTTTATGGGGGGCTGAGCAATCAGCCCCAGCATTTT
few	TRBV4-3	TRBJ2-3	NA	CASSRNYISPDTQYF	TGCGCCAGCAGCCGAAACTATATTTCCCCAGATACGCAGTATTTT
few	TRBV5-5	TRBJ2-2	TRBD2	CASSLGLAEYTGELFF	TGTGCCAGCAGCTTAGGACTAGCGGAATACACCGGGGAGCTGTTTTTT
NA	TRBV29-1	TRBJ1-1	NA	CSVMGGVSEAFF	TGCAGCGTCATGGGGGGGGTTTCTGAAGCTTTCTTT
NA	TRBV5-6	TRBJ1-2	NA	CASSLPPGSSYGYTF	TGTGCCAGCAGCTTGCCGCCAGGGTCCTCCTATGGCTACACCTTC
many	TRBV6-4	TRBJ2-1	NA	CASSEAVSSYNEQFF	TGTGCCAGCAGTGAGGCCGTGAGCTCCTACAATGAGCAGTTCTTC
many	TRBV20-1	TRBJ2-7	NA	CSAKGDGSYEQYF	TGCAGTGCAAAGGGGGACGGTTCCTACGAGCAGTACTTC
NA	TRBV19	TRBJ2-7	TRBD2	CASSPRSSGLAGRGLRYEQYF	TGTGCCAGTAGTCCCAGATCATCGGGACTAGCGGGCCGTGGACTTCGGTACGAGCAGTACTTC
NA	TRBV12-3/TRBV12-4	TRBJ1-1	NA	CASSGTGPVDTEAFF	TGTGCCAGCAGTGGAACAGGGCCGGTAGACACTGAAGCTTTCTTT
many	TRBV2	TRBJ2-3	TRBD2	CASRSPSGRADTQYF	TGTGCCAGCAGATCCCCTAGCGGGAGGGCTGATACGCAGTATTTT
NA	TRBV10-2	TRBJ1-2	TRBD1	CASNTGGAVYGYTF	TGCGCCAGCAACACAGGGGGCGCAGTCTATGGCTACACCTTC
NA	TRBV28	TRBJ2-7	NA	CASSLHAGTYSYEQYF	TGTGCCAGCAGTTTGCATGCCGGGACATATTCCTACGAGCAGTACTTC
few	TRBV2	TRBJ2-4	NA	CASSERRAKNIQYF	TGTGCCAGCAGTGAACGGCGGGCCAAAAACATTCAGTACTTC